The 20 T cell receptor beta chains below all came from one sample that was sequenced in a study of T-cell reconstitution after alpha-beta-depleted transplantation in children. A library of TCRbeta sequences, prepared with unique molecular identifiers, was generated. MiXCR, run by TCRdb on the PCR reads, gives a single entry per CDR3 protein. The repertoire holds 670,000 or so distinct CDR3 sequences, with 10% to 15% as singletons. The sample was PBMCs, taken before TCRalphabeta/CD19-depleted stem cell transplant. These receptors all come from a girl aged 2 to 9 with congenital amegakaryocytic thrombocytopenia, due to receive a stem cell transplant.

This clonotype occurred many times. The chain uses TRBV5-6 and TRBJ2-5; TRBD2 matches at 9 bases. The V segment lost 0 bases and the J segment 5 bases; nucleotides outside the gene matches: 5. CDR1 is SGHDT, CDR2 YYEEEE, per germline. This CDR3 is 15 amino acids long. The CDR3 sequence: CASSLVAGESETQYF. The CDR3, as DNA: TGTGCCAGCAGCTTGGTAGCGGGAGAAAGCGAGACCCAGTACTTC.

This clonotype was detected ten times or more. The chain joins TRBV12-3 or TRBV12-4 to TRBJ2-2; 7 bases match TRBD2. The CDR3 consists of 15 residues. Trimming cost V 6 bases and J 1 base; bases outside gene matches: 5. The CDR3 region has the DNA TGTGCCAGCAGCAGGACTAGAATGAACACCGGGGAGCTGTTTTTT. It translates to CASSRTRMNTGELFF.

This chain uses TRBV30 with TRBJ2-2; no firm D call. The germline V and J ends were trimmed by 5 bases and 3 bases, with 13 bases remaining between them. The CDR3 sequence is 14 residues long. Germline lookup yields CDR1 GTSNPN and CDR2 SVGIG (reference sequence). The CDR3 DNA sequence: TGTGCCTGGGAACGCGGACCCGACACCGGGGAGCTGTTTTTT. Translation gives CAWERGPDTGELFF.

This clonotype showed up just a few times. The chain joins TRBV20-1 to TRBJ2-1, with D possibly TRBD1 on 7 matching bases. The V gene's germline CDR1 is DFQATT and CDR2 SNEGSKA (reference sequence). The V and J ends lost 2 bases and 9 bases respectively, with 20 bases between them. The CDR3 spans 15 residues. The CDR3 sequence is CSARLTGRPTGEQFF. The CDR3 coding sequence is TGCAGTGCTAGACTGACAGGGAGGCCCACAGGTGAGCAGTTCTTC.

This clonotype was recorded at least ten times. V is TRBV29-1 and J is TRBJ2-7, with 13 positions matching TRBD2. This CDR3 region has 14 residues. The germline V gene encodes CDR1 SQVTM and CDR2 ANQGSEA. V was pared by 4 bases and J by 2 bases, with 2 bases of the junction left unmatched. The CDR3 loop reads CSVAGTSGAYEQYF. CDR3 DNA sequence: TGCAGCGTTGCCGGGACTAGCGGGGCCTACGAGCAGTACTTC.

In its sample, this clonotype was seen many times. This chain links TRBV20-1 with TRBJ1-1; TRBD1 matches at 9 bases. The trim removed 6 bases at V and 2 bases at J, leaving 10 bases unmatched. The CDR3 runs 15 residues. The V gene's germline CDR1 is DFQATT and CDR2 SNEGSKA (reference sequence). As DNA, the CDR3 is TGCAGTGCGATGCCCACGACAGGGGGAAACACTGAAGCTTTCTTT. Its protein is CSAMPTTGGNTEAFF.

A few counts support this clonotype. This sequence joins TRBV30 and TRBJ2-6; 7 positions agree with TRBD1. Germline V gene sequence: CDR1 GTSNPN, CDR2 SVGIG (reference sequence). The CDR3 runs to 14 residues. V lost 5 bases and J lost 2; bases outside the gene matches: 3. The CDR3 DNA sequence: TGTGCCTGGCGTCAGGGGGCTGGGGCCAACGTCCTGACTTTC. Translation gives CAWRQGAGANVLTF.

The chain carries TRBV5-1 and TRBJ2-1, with 11 positions matching TRBD2. The CDR3 is 16 residues long. Germline values: CDR1 SGHRS, CDR2 YFSETQ. Unmatched junction bases numbered 9, after V lost 7 bases and J lost 3 bases. Here the CDR3 DNA reads TGCGCCAGCCGCCCTCCCGGGACTAGCGGCTACAATGAGCAGTTCTTC. Translated: CASRPPGTSGYNEQFF.

There are many counts of this clonotype. The V and J genes are TRBV20-1 and TRBJ2-7; a weak D match, TRBD1 (5 bases). The V and J ends lost 5 bases and 1 base respectively, with 12 bases between them. The CDR3 loop spans 13 amino acids. Per germline, CDR1 DFQATT and CDR2 SNEGSKA (reference sequence). CDR3 coding DNA: TGCAGTGCTGACCAGGGTTGGTCCTACGAGCAGTACTTC. It specifies CSADQGWSYEQYF.

This clonotype has a count of ten or more. The chain recombines TRBV10-3 with TRBJ2-3; D gene unclear. Trimming removed 2 bases at V and 0 bases at J, with 6 bases between. This CDR3 region has 14 residues. Germline V lookup: CDR1 ENHRY, CDR2 SYGVKD. CDR3 DNA sequence: TGTGCCATCAGTGAGCTGGCTAGCACAGATACGCAGTATTTT. Amino acids: CAISELASTDTQYF.

The J gene is TRBJ2-1, the V gene TRBV11-2, with D possibly TRBD2 on 5 matching bases. This CDR3 region has 15 residues. CDR1 is SGHAT, CDR2 FQNNGV, per germline. V was trimmed by 5 bases and J by 0 bases, leaving 11 bases between them. CDR3 nucleotides: TGTGCCAGCAGCCCGGGGATCCGCTCCTACAATGAGCAGTTCTTC. Its translation is CASSPGIRSYNEQFF.

The sample holds many counts of this clonotype. This chain uses TRBV12-3 or TRBV12-4 with TRBJ2-2, with 8 bases identical to TRBD1. This CDR3 has 14 amino acids. The V and J ends lost 8 bases and 6 bases, in that order; junction bases with no gene match: 8. CDR3: CASRRQGPAGELFF. The DNA of the CDR3 is TGTGCCAGCCGTCGACAGGGGCCAGCCGGGGAGCTGTTTTTT.

The genes are TRBV20-1 and TRBJ2-7, with D tentatively TRBD1 (5 bases). There are 15 residues in the CDR3. Trimming took 3 bases from V and 0 from J, leaving 15 bases between them. Germline lookup yields CDR1 DFQATT and CDR2 SNEGSKA (reference sequence). This CDR3 is CSASLTRDDSYEQYF. CDR3 nucleotide sequence: TGCAGTGCTAGCCTGACCAGGGATGACTCCTACGAGCAGTACTTC.

This rearrangement joins TRBV2 to TRBJ2-3, with 9 bases aligning to TRBD1. After removal of 9 bases from V and 5 bases from J, the junction contained 6 bases not matched to a gene. Germline CDR1 is SNHLY and CDR2 is FYNNEI. The CDR3 consists of 13 residues. The CDR3 spells CARTTGGGDTQYF. The CDR3 DNA sequence: TGTGCCAGGACCACAGGGGGCGGAGATACGCAGTATTTT.

The table lists this clonotype with many counts. The rearrangement joins TRBV5-6 to TRBJ1-5; TRBD1 might be the D (5 bases). V was pared by 5 bases and J by 3 bases, with 15 bases between. Germline CDR1 and CDR2: SGHDT and YYEEEE. The CDR3 spans 15 residues. The DNA of the CDR3 is TGTGCCAGCAGAAAAGGCGGGGCTCTCAATCAGCCCCAGCATTTT. Translation: CASRKGGALNQPQHF. Combining the CDR3 with reference TRBV5-6 and TRBJ1-5 gives the whole variable domain DAGVTQSPTHLIKTRGQQVTLRCSPKSGHDTVSWYQQALGQGPQFIFQYYEEEERQRGNFPDRFSGHQFPNYSSELNVNALLLGDSALYLCASRKGGALNQPQHFGDGTRLSIL.

The chain recombines TRBV15 with TRBJ2-7, with TRBD2 identical over 8 bases. From germline, CDR1 is LNHNV and CDR2 YYDKDF (reference sequence). Losses at the gene ends were 0 bases for V and 3 bases for J; bases not matched to a gene: 7. This CDR3 region has 16 residues. The CDR3 bases are TGTGCCACCAGCAGAGATCTCACTAGCGGACTCTACGAGCAGTACTTC. It is translated as CATSRDLTSGLYEQYF.

This clonotype was seen more than once but under ten times. This chain links TRBV19 with TRBJ1-2, with TRBD1 matching 7 bases. The CDR3 runs 12 residues. J gave up 8 bases and V 9 bases, and 9 bases lay outside the gene matches. Germline assignment: CDR1 LNHDA and CDR2 SQIVND (reference sequence). CDR3 DNA: TGTGCCAGCCAAGACAGGGTCCGAGGCTACACCTTC. Translating gives CASQDRVRGYTF.

Note on this clonotype: This may be a read error, as it is one base from a much larger clone. V and J are TRBV12-3 or TRBV12-4 and TRBJ2-1, with 15 bases fitting TRBD2. V gave up 11 bases and J gave up 8 bases; unmatched junction bases: 22. The CDR3 is 19 amino acids. CDR3 residues: CACNPGTSGRSLPSDEQFF. The CDR3 DNA sequence: TGTGCCTGCAATCCCGGGACTAGCGGGAGGTCACTTCCCTCTGATGAGCAGTTCTTC.

This chain joins TRBV5-5 and TRBJ1-5; D unclear. The germline V and J ends were trimmed by 0 bases and 0 bases, with 13 bases remaining between them. Germline V gene data show CDR1 as SGHKS and CDR2 as YYEKEE (reference sequence). The CDR3 has 17 residues. The CDR3 protein is CASSLGTSPNSNQPQHF. DNA of the CDR3: TGTGCCAGCAGCTTGGGCACTTCCCCTAATAGCAATCAGCCCCAGCATTTT.

This sequence joins TRBV18 and TRBJ2-5; tentatively, D is TRBD1 (6 bases). Germline V gives CDR1 KGHSH, CDR2 LQKENI. The V gene lost 3 bases and the J gene lost 7 bases, with 18 bases spanning the gap. This CDR3 comprises 15 residues. This CDR3 is CASSPLDSGGGTQYF. The CDR3 DNA follows: TGTGCCAGCTCACCGCTGGACAGTGGCGGAGGGACCCAGTACTTC. The complete variable domain, with remaining parts taken from reference TRBV18 and TRBJ2-5, reads NAGVMQNPRHLVRRRGQEARLRCSPMKGHSHVYWYRQLPEEGLKFMVYLQKENIIDESGMPKERFSAEFPKEGPSILRIQQVVRGDSAAYFCASSPLDSGGGTQYFGPGTRLLVL.